A single sample is the source of the 27 T cell receptor beta chains below, sequenced in a study of Graves' ophthalmopathy and Graves' hyperthyroidism. As the template, RNA transcripts were used to amplify TCR beta CDR3 regions. A first-round RT-PCR used HTBI primers, followed by a second-round multiplex PCR. TCRdb re-derived calls from the multiplex PCR reads in MiXCR, one entry per CDR3 protein. The profile covers a few hundred thousand distinct CDR3 sequences, with about 18% appearing a single time and roughly 2.4% taken by the ten largest. The material sequenced was peripheral blood. The receptors shown here come from an adult woman with stable Graves' hyperthyroidism.

This clonotype has ten or more counts. V is TRBV7-8 and J is TRBJ2-5; D remains ambiguous. Germline V gene data show CDR1 as SGHVS and CDR2 as FQNEAQ. This CDR3 region has 15 residues. V lost 2 bases and J lost 2, with 12 bases in between. CDR3 region: CASSLKFRVQETQYF. In nucleotides, the CDR3 is TGTGCCAGCAGCTTAAAGTTTAGGGTACAAGAGACCCAGTACTTC.

This clonotype was observed a handful of times. This chain connects TRBV28 to TRBJ2-2; D gene ambiguous. Trimming removed 3 bases from V and 2 bases from J, with 13 bases in between. There are 16 residues in the CDR3. Germline V gives CDR1 MDHEN, CDR2 SYDVKM. The CDR3 bases are TGTGCCAGCAGTTTTGATTCTCAGGTCAACACCGGGGAGCTGTTTTTT. Residues: CASSFDSQVNTGELFF. Combining the CDR3 with reference TRBV28 and TRBJ2-2 gives the whole variable domain DVKVTQSSRYLVKRTGEKVFLECVQDMDHENMFWYRQDPGLGLRLIYFSYDVKMKEKGDIPEGYSVSREKKERFSLILESASTNQTSMYLCASSFDSQVNTGELFFGEGSRLTVL.

This sequence joins TRBV11-3 and TRBJ1-5, with 9 bases lining up with TRBD1. Looked up from germline, CDR1 is SGHNT and CDR2 is YENEEA. The CDR3 has 15 residues. J lost 4 bases, V lost 4 bases, and 5 bases had no gene match. In DNA form, the CDR3 reads TGTGCCAGCAGCTCGGGACAGGGCTTAAATCAGCCCCAGCATTTT. Protein product: CASSSGQGLNQPQHF.

This clonotype was seen many times. The rearrangement joins TRBV12-3 or TRBV12-4 to TRBJ1-2, with 7 bases that match TRBD1. V was pared by 5 bases and J by 7 bases, with 13 bases of the junction left unmatched. The CDR3 contains 15 residues. CDR3 nucleotide sequence: TGTGCCAGCAGTCCCGGGGGACGTTCAGGGGGTGGCTACACCTTC. Translated: CASSPGGRSGGGYTF.

This clonotype was seen repeatedly, ten times or more. V and J are TRBV10-3 and TRBJ2-2; 12 bases are a match to TRBD2. The CDR3 totals 16 residues. Unmatched junction bases numbered 7, after V lost 6 bases and J lost 5 bases. Germline V gene data show CDR1 as ENHRY and CDR2 as SYGVKD. The CDR3 loop is CAISPGTSGRTGELFF. The CDR3 DNA is TGTGCCATCAGCCCCGGGACTAGCGGGCGGACCGGGGAGCTGTTTTTT.

Many counts were recorded for this clonotype. The chain is built from TRBV12-3 or TRBV12-4 and TRBJ1-1; D possibly corresponds to TRBD1 (5 bases). V gave up 3 bases and J gave up 3 bases, with 8 bases separating them. The CDR3 has 13 amino acids. CDR3 residues: CASSFLGDTEAFF. The CDR3 bases are TGTGCCAGCAGTTTTTTGGGGGACACTGAAGCTTTCTTT.

The CDR3 sequence: CASSLPRATYEQYF. CDR3 DNA sequence: TGCGCCAGCAGCTTACCCAGGGCTACCTACGAGCAGTACTTC. This chain links TRBV5-1 with TRBJ2-7; the D gene is possibly TRBD1 (5 bases). Germline V gives CDR1 SGHRS, CDR2 YFSETQ. The length of the CDR3 is 14 residues. The V gene lost 2 bases and the J gene lost 2 bases, with 11 bases spanning the gap.

In this sample, this clonotype turned up a few times. A much larger clonotype is one base distant, so this may be a read error. V is TRBV30 and J is TRBJ1-2; 9 nucleotides agree with TRBD1. The CDR3 consists of 13 residues. Germline CDR1 reads GTSNPN; CDR2 reads SVGIG (reference sequence). The CDR3 loop reads CVSTGTGQDGYTF. Written as DNA, the CDR3 is TGTGTCTCGACCGGGACAGGGCAGGATGGCTACACCTTC. The full variable domain, in which reference TRBV30 and TRBJ1-2 provide the parts outside the CDR3, is SQTIHQWPATLVQPVGSPLSLECTVEGTSNPNLYWYRQAAGRGLQLLFYSVGIGQISSEVPQNLSASRPQDRQFILSSKKLLLSDSGFYLCVSTGTGQDGYTFGSGTRLTVV.

The J gene is TRBJ2-7, the V gene TRBV20-1, with TRBD1 matching 8 bases. The ends lost 5 bases at V and 1 base at J; junction bases unmatched: 1. This CDR3 has 12 amino acids. Germline V gene lookup returns CDR1 DFQATT and CDR2 SNEGSKA (reference sequence). The DNA of the CDR3 is TGCAGTGCTTACAGGGGGTCCTACGAGCAGTACTTC. This codes for CSAYRGSYEQYF.

This clonotype was counted between two and nine times. A much larger clone is a single base away; this may be a read error. The genes are TRBV7-9 and TRBJ2-7; D remains unclear. V lost 4 bases and J lost 5, with 9 bases in between. The CDR3 runs to 12 residues. Germline loops: CDR1 SEHNR, CDR2 FQNEAQ (reference sequence). The CDR3 DNA follows: TGTGCCAGCAGCTCAGCTCCCCACGAGCAGTACTTC. As protein: CASSSAPHEQYF.

This clonotype was seen once. A read error is likely, as this CDR3 ends without the conserved phenylalanine or tryptophan. The DNA is left out, because the CDR3 cannot be placed on it with certainty; the CDR3 is given as TCRdb lists it. The gene calls are TRBV28 and TRBJ2-7; the D call TRBD2 from the table was never checked on the DNA. Germline lookup yields CDR1 MDHEN and CDR2 SYDVKM. The CDR3 has 14 residues if both end residues are counted. CDR3 loop: CASSLHRPPNEQCL.

Concerning this clonotype: A much larger clone lies one base from this, so it may be a read error. The chain has TRBV5-5 and TRBJ1-5, with 7 bases aligning to TRBD1. CDR3 length equals 16 residues. Germline lookup yields CDR1 SGHKS and CDR2 YYEKEE (reference sequence). CDR3 sequence: CASSVSGTDSIQPQHF. CDR3 DNA: TGTGCCAGCAGCGTATCCGGGACAGATAGCATTCAGCCCCAGCATTTT.

This clonotype was counted ten times or more. The rearrangement uses TRBV12-3 or TRBV12-4 and TRBJ2-5; 9 positions match TRBD2. With 1 base clipped from V and 1 base from J, the junction kept 16 bases outside the gene matches. The CDR3 extends over 20 amino acids. CDR3 protein: CASSLVSLAGKSTLQETQYF. The CDR3 coding sequence is TGTGCCAGCAGTTTAGTCTCACTAGCGGGCAAATCTACCCTCCAAGAGACCCAGTACTTC.

The chain is built from TRBV12-3 or TRBV12-4 and TRBJ1-6, with 9 bases aligning to TRBD1. V trimming: 6 bases; J trimming: 9 bases; junction bases outside the gene matches: 9. The CDR3 is 15 residues long. The CDR3 is CASSWGQGVASPLHF. Here the CDR3 DNA reads TGTGCCAGCAGCTGGGGACAGGGAGTCGCTTCACCCCTCCACTTT.

In its sample, this clonotype was seen many times. The chain is built from TRBV6-5 and TRBJ2-7; 7 nucleotides match TRBD1. The V and J ends lost 6 bases and 2 bases, in that order; junction bases with no gene match: 10. CDR3 length: 15 amino acids. The germline CDR1 and CDR2 sequences are MNHEY and SVGAGI. CDR3 DNA: TGTGCCAGCAGACCTAAGACAGGGTACCCCTACGAGCAGTACTTC. Translated, it gives CASRPKTGYPYEQYF.

This clonotype was counted at least ten times. The chain combines TRBV24-1 with TRBJ2-2; unclear D gene. CDR3 length: 13 amino acids. The V end lost 4 bases, the J end lost 2 bases, and 4 bases lay between the germline ends. Germline V lookup: CDR1 KGHDR, CDR2 SFDVKD. CDR3 sequence reads: CATSDYNTGELFF. In DNA, the CDR3 is TGTGCCACCAGTGACTACAACACCGGGGAGCTGTTTTTT.

V usage is TRBV7-3 and J usage is TRBJ2-5, with D unresolved. V lost 0 bases and J lost 7, with 12 bases in between. Germline-derived CDR1 and CDR2 are SGHTA and FQGTGA. The length of the CDR3 is 14 residues. CDR3 nucleotide sequence: TGTGCCAGCAGCTTAACTTTTGGTTCCGCGACCCAGTACTTC. This encodes CASSLTFGSATQYF.

In its sample, this clonotype was seen many times. V and J are TRBV7-2 and TRBJ2-5, with D perhaps matching TRBD1 (6 bases). The V end was cut by 5 bases, the J end by 9 bases, with 19 bases between. CDR1 is SGHTA and CDR2 is FQGNSA in the germline V gene. CDR3 size: 14 residues. CDR3 residues: CASSPPGQPRAQYF. The CDR3 DNA follows: TGTGCCAGCAGCCCCCCGGGACAACCTCGGGCCCAGTACTTC.

Only a few counts were recorded for this clonotype. CDR3 amino acids: CASSRTVIYEQYF. CDR3 bases: TGTGCCAGCTCTCGAACGGTAATCTACGAGCAGTACTTC. This rearrangement joins TRBV18 to TRBJ2-7; D gene uncertain. This CDR3 spans 13 amino acids. V lost 6 bases and J 3 bases, leaving 12 bases between the germline ends. CDR1 and CDR2 from the germline V gene are KGHSH and LQKENI. The full variable domain, rest sourced from reference TRBV18 and TRBJ2-7, is NAGVMQNPRHLVRRRGQEARLRCSPMKGHSHVYWYRQLPEEGLKFMVYLQKENIIDESGMPKERFSAEFPKEGPSILRIQQVVRGDSAAYFCASSRTVIYEQYFGPGTRLTVT.

This clonotype was seen a few times. This chain joins TRBV6-2 or TRBV6-3 and TRBJ1-1; weak D call: TRBD1 (5 bases). The V gene lost 2 bases and the J gene lost 1 base, with 8 bases spanning the gap. This CDR3 has 14 amino acids. Per the germline V gene, CDR1 is MNHEY and CDR2 is SVGEGT. CDR3 nucleotides: TGTGCCAGCAGTTACCACCAGGGGAACACTGAAGCTTTCTTT. Protein sequence: CASSYHQGNTEAFF.

In its sample, this clonotype was seen many times. This chain uses TRBV11-1 with TRBJ1-3; 7 nucleotides line up with TRBD1. J was trimmed by 4 bases and V by 5 bases; bases with no gene match: 11. The CDR3 sequence is 16 residues long. Per the germline V gene, CDR1 is SGHAT and CDR2 is FQDESV (reference sequence). CDR3: CASSPHPTGLGNTIYF. CDR3 bases: TGTGCCAGCAGCCCCCATCCGACAGGGTTGGGAAACACCATATATTTT.

This clonotype has at least ten counts. This chain links TRBV6-1 with TRBJ1-2; TRBD1 might be the D (5 bases). Trimming removed 9 bases at V and 0 bases at J, with 17 bases between. The CDR3 consists of 15 residues. Germline V gene data show CDR1 as MNHNS and CDR2 as SASEGT. CDR3 residues: CASATRAPANYGYTF. The CDR3 nucleotides are TGTGCCAGTGCCACCAGGGCTCCAGCTAACTATGGCTACACCTTC.

V is TRBV3-1 and J is TRBJ2-7, with 7 nucleotides matching TRBD1. V lost 1 base and J lost 0; bases outside the gene matches: 12. In germline, CDR1 is LGHDT, CDR2 YNNKEL (reference sequence). CDR3 size: 18 residues. In nucleotides, the CDR3 is TGTGCCAGCAGCCAAGCTAACCGTAACAGGGGAAGCTCCTACGAGCAGTACTTC. Translation gives CASSQANRNRGSSYEQYF.

This clonotype was picked up a small number of times. The rearrangement links TRBV19 to TRBJ2-5, with TRBD1 matching over 7 bases. The CDR3 spans 15 residues. J gave up 5 bases and V 7 bases, and 13 bases lay outside the gene matches. Germline-derived CDR1 and CDR2 are LNHDA and SQIVND (reference sequence). The CDR3 loop is CASTPTGVIGETQYF. In DNA, the CDR3 is TGTGCCAGTACCCCCACAGGGGTAATCGGGGAGACCCAGTACTTC.

This clonotype has a count of ten or more. The CDR3 is CASSPTILGGSSYEQYF. The CDR3 nucleotides read TGCGCCAGCAGCCCGACCATACTTGGCGGGAGTTCCTACGAGCAGTACTTC. The chain employs TRBV4-3 and TRBJ2-7; 7 bases line up with TRBD2. Germline V gene data show CDR1 as LGHNA and CDR2 as YSLEER. CDR3 size: 17 residues. V lost 4 bases, J lost 1 base, and 13 bases stayed unmatched.

Details on this clonotype: It is likely a read error, because the conserved phenylalanine at the end of the CDR3 is missing. This sequence joins TRBV7-3 and TRBJ2-5, with no clear D. Germline CDR1 SGHTA, CDR2 FQGTGA. Trimming pared 9 bases from V and 4 bases from J, leaving 15 bases between. The CDR3 extends over 13 amino acids. CDR3 sequence (DNA): TGTGCCAGTAGCATTATGGGCGGAGAGACCCAGTACATC. It is translated as CASSIMGGETQYI.

This clonotype was counted at least ten times. DNA of the CDR3: TGCGCCAGCAGCCAAGATAGTCGGAGAGGCGAGCAGTACTTC. Translated, it gives CASSQDSRRGEQYF. The chain joins TRBV4-3 to TRBJ2-7; no definite D call. The germline V gene encodes CDR1 LGHNA and CDR2 YSLEER. Trimming shortened V by 0 bases and J by 6 bases, and 12 bases separated the two germline ends. There are 14 residues in the CDR3.